Shown below are 18 T cell receptor beta chains from a single sample sequenced in a study of OX40 agonist ivuxolimab in advanced cancers. TCRdb's table, derived via immunoSEQ multiplex PCR, lists solely in-frame clones and lacks some. The sample has about 100,000 clones, around 91% seen once. The sample was CD4+ or CD8+ T cells sorted from blood, taken in a trial of the OX40 agonist ivuxolimab. The receptors here all came from an adult with an advanced solid tumor such as melanoma, head and neck, liver or kidney cancer.

The chain uses TRBV29-1 and TRBJ2-1; 8 nucleotides match TRBD1. The CDR3 is 16 residues long. Per the germline V gene, CDR1 is SQVTM and CDR2 is ANQGSEA. V lost 5 bases, J lost 0 bases, and 9 bases stayed unmatched. This chain's CDR3 is CSVPGTGFFSYNEQFF. CDR3 coding DNA: TGCAGCGTTCCCGGGACAGGATTTTTCTCCTACAATGAGCAGTTCTTC.

The V gene is TRBV11-1, the J gene TRBJ2-5, with D maybe TRBD2 (5 bases). V lost 3 bases and J lost 8, with 19 bases in between. Germline values: CDR1 SGHAT, CDR2 FQDESV (reference sequence). The CDR3 sequence is 15 residues long. CDR3 bases: TGTGCCAGCAGCTTCGGCCCCCAAATCGGGGAAACCCAGTACTTC. The encoded protein is CASSFGPQIGETQYF.

The chain combines TRBV5-1 with TRBJ2-1; possible D gene TRBD1, 5 bases. The V end lost 0 bases, the J end lost 7 bases, and 11 bases lay between the germline ends. The CDR3 sequence is 14 residues long. Germline V CDR1 and CDR2: SGHRS, YFSETQ. Written as DNA, the CDR3 is TGCGCCAGCAGCTTGGGGGGCGTCTTTAATGAGCAGTTCTTC. Translation gives CASSLGGVFNEQFF.

This chain connects TRBV9 to TRBJ2-1; the match to TRBD2 covers 14 bases. The CDR3 covers 16 residues. V was pared by 4 bases and J by 4 bases, with 4 bases of the junction left unmatched. Germline V gene data show CDR1 as SGDLS and CDR2 as YYNGEE. The CDR3 is CASSPRLAGGYNEQFF. CDR3 nucleotide sequence: TGTGCCAGCAGCCCCCGACTAGCGGGGGGGTACAATGAGCAGTTCTTC.

This clone was picked up a small number of times. The gene calls are TRBV6-5 and TRBJ1-5; possible D gene TRBD1, 5 bases. CDR1 is MNHEY and CDR2 is SVGAGI in the germline V gene. V dropped 5 bases and J dropped 6 bases, with 11 bases sitting between them. The CDR3 extends over 13 amino acids. The CDR3 DNA follows: TGTGCCAGCAGTCACCGTAGGGGTCAGCCCCAGCATTTT. Its protein product is CASSHRRGQPQHF.

CDR3 in amino acids: CASSWGGSSYEQYF. DNA of the CDR3: TGTGCCAGCAGTTGGGGGGGTAGCTCCTACGAGCAGTACTTC. V gene TRBV28 combines with J gene TRBJ2-7; 7 bases fit TRBD2. The length of the CDR3 is 14 residues. J lost 0 bases, V lost 4 bases, and 3 bases had no gene match. CDR1 MDHEN and CDR2 SYDVKM come from the germline V gene.

This chain connects TRBV12-5 to TRBJ2-1; D is ambiguous. Germline V gene lookup returns CDR1 LGHNT and CDR2 FRNRAP. The CDR3 sequence is 14 residues long. V was clipped by 2 bases and J by 8 bases, with 13 bases between them. The CDR3 nucleotides are TGTGCTAGTGGTTTGAACTTGGCTAGTCATGAGCAGTTCTTC. Protein sequence: CASGLNLASHEQFF.

The rearrangement links TRBV5-1 to TRBJ1-2; 9 bases agree with TRBD1. The CDR3 sequence is 15 residues long. In germline, CDR1 is SGHRS, CDR2 YFSETQ. V was clipped by 0 bases and J by 7 bases; unmatched bases: 7. CDR3 amino acids: CASSLDVQGAGGYTF. The CDR3 coding sequence is TGCGCCAGCAGCTTGGATGTACAGGGGGCTGGTGGCTACACCTTC.

This chain links TRBV4-2 with TRBJ2-3; 7 nucleotides align to TRBD2. The germline V gene encodes CDR1 LGHNA and CDR2 YNFKEQ. The CDR3 runs to 15 residues. J was trimmed by 0 bases and V by 5 bases; bases with no gene match: 5. CDR3 sequence: CASSDSGSSTDTQYF. DNA for the CDR3: TGTGCCAGCAGCGATAGCGGGTCTAGCACAGATACGCAGTATTTT.

The J gene is TRBJ1-5, the V gene TRBV28, with 11 bases lining up with TRBD1. The V segment lost 6 bases and the J segment 4 bases; nucleotides outside the gene matches: 5. The CDR3 covers 15 residues. Germline CDR1 and CDR2: MDHEN and SYDVKM. The CDR3 DNA is TGTGCCAGCAGATCGGGGACAGGGGGAAATCAGCCCCAGCATTTT. It specifies CASRSGTGGNQPQHF.

The chain is built from TRBV29-1 and TRBJ2-5; D not certain. CDR3 length: 12 amino acids. V lost 0 bases and J lost 2, with 4 bases in between. CDR1 and CDR2 (germline): SQVTM, ANQGSEA. The CDR3: CSVEEEQETQYF. CDR3 sequence (DNA): TGCAGCGTTGAAGAGGAGCAAGAGACCCAGTACTTC. The full variable domain, rest sourced from reference TRBV29-1 and TRBJ2-5, is SAVISQKPSRDICQRGTSLTIQCQVDSQVTMMFWYRQQPGQSLTLIATANQGSEATYESGFVIDKFPISRPNLTFSTLTVSNMSPEDSSIYLCSVEEEQETQYFGPGTRLLVL.

V and J are TRBV18 and TRBJ2-3; no clear D. Germline assignment: CDR1 KGHSH and CDR2 LQKENI. The CDR3 totals 15 residues. Deletions cut 2 bases from V and 5 bases from J, with 14 bases between. The CDR3 loop reads CASSPAGEVGDTQYF. In DNA, the CDR3 is TGTGCCAGCTCACCAGCCGGTGAGGTGGGAGATACGCAGTATTTT.

This clone was observed once. This chain's CDR3 is CASSREKSGGLNQPQHF. The CDR3 region has the DNA TGTGCCAGCTCACGGGAGAAATCAGGGGGCCTCAATCAGCCCCAGCATTTT. The V and J genes are TRBV18 and TRBJ1-5; 8 nucleotides align to TRBD1. This CDR3 contains 17 residues. Unmatched junction bases numbered 11, after V lost 4 bases and J lost 3 bases. From germline, CDR1 is KGHSH and CDR2 LQKENI.

The CDR3 nucleotides read TGCGCCAGCAGCTTGGAGGGGAACTCCTACGAGCAGTACTTC. This codes for CASSLEGNSYEQYF. This chain connects TRBV5-1 to TRBJ2-7; D perhaps matches TRBD1 (5 bases). Trimming pared 0 bases from V and 0 bases from J, leaving 7 bases between. CDR1 is SGHRS, CDR2 YFSETQ, per germline. CDR3 length equals 14 residues.

The CDR3 here is CATTAGRQGNRGYTF. The CDR3 DNA reads TGTGCCACCACCGCCGGTCGGCAGGGCAACAGAGGCTACACCTTC. This sequence joins TRBV2 and TRBJ1-2; tentatively, D is TRBD1 (5 bases). This CDR3 has 15 amino acids. From germline, CDR1 is SNHLY and CDR2 FYNNEI. The germline V and J ends were trimmed by 10 bases and 8 bases, with 26 bases remaining between them.

The chain combines TRBV2 with TRBJ2-2, with a weak D call TRBD2 (5 bases). V lost 10 bases and J 5 bases, leaving 14 bases between the germline ends. Germline CDR1 is SNHLY and CDR2 is FYNNEI. The CDR3 length is 13 residues. CDR3: CAIREGGTGELFF. The CDR3 DNA sequence: TGTGCCATCCGCGAGGGTGGAACCGGGGAGCTGTTTTTT.

This chain connects TRBV19 to TRBJ2-2; D is perhaps TRBD1 (6 bases). This CDR3 has 15 residues. The ends were cut back, 6 bases at V and 0 bases at J, with 11 bases in the middle. From germline, CDR1 is LNHDA and CDR2 SQIVND (reference sequence). CDR3 sequence reads: CASRQQGSNTGELFF. Here the CDR3 DNA reads TGTGCCAGTAGGCAACAGGGATCGAACACCGGGGAGCTGTTTTTT.

The gene calls are TRBV7-9 and TRBJ2-1, with TRBD1 matching over 8 bases. J lost 5 bases, V lost 5 bases, and 14 bases had no gene match. Germline values: CDR1 SEHNR, CDR2 FQNEAQ (reference sequence). The CDR3 consists of 17 residues. CDR3 protein: CASSPSKGPTGDNEQFF. The DNA for the CDR3 is TGTGCCAGCAGCCCAAGTAAGGGGCCGACAGGGGACAATGAGCAGTTCTTC.